These T cell receptor beta chains were read from a single sample in a study of control samples from healthy donors and cancer patients. Repertoires were generated with immunoSEQ multiplex PCR, while TCRdb's copy carries only in-frame clones and drops some. Among about 130,000 clones listed, around nine tenths were seen once. The sample consisted of blood. All receptors derive from a man between 18 and 35 years old in good health. Each CDR3 is given with its conserved first and last residue. The order of the fields is CDR3 length, clone size, V gene, J gene, D gene, CDR3 protein, CDR3 DNA. The D gene is left open where the match is weak. The size entry is marked missing in some rows and otherwise reads once, few, many or a size class.

length: 14
size: .
V: TRBV3-1/TRBV3-2
J: TRBJ2-5
D: .
CDR3: CASSPTGARETQYF
DNA: TGTGCCAGCAGTCCTACCGGGGCGAGGGAGACCCAGTACTTC

length: 14
size: once
V: TRBV5-1
J: TRBJ1-5
D: .
CDR3: CASSLAGLDQPQHF
DNA: TGCGCCAGCAGCTTGGCAGGACTGGATCAGCCCCAGCATTTT

length: 20
size: .
V: TRBV6-2/TRBV6-3
J: TRBJ2-3
D: TRBD2
CDR3: CASSYSPPRLAGGYTDTQYF
DNA: TGTGCCAGCAGTTACTCGCCCCCTAGACTAGCGGGGGGATACACAGATACGCAGTATTTT

length: 14
size: few
V: TRBV6-4
J: TRBJ2-3
D: TRBD2
CDR3: CASSERGGTDTQYF
DNA: TGTGCCAGCAGTGAGCGGGGGGGCACAGATACGCAGTATTTT

length: 16
size: .
V: TRBV10-1
J: TRBJ1-1
D: .
CDR3: CASSETEDAGFAEAFF
DNA: TGCGCCAGCAGTGAGACCGAGGACGCGGGGTTCGCTGAAGCTTTCTTT

length: 13
size: .
V: TRBV6-6
J: TRBJ1-4
D: TRBD1
CDR3: CASEQGSNEKLFF
DNA: TGTGCCAGTGAACAGGGGTCTAATGAAAAACTGTTTTTT

length: 14
size: .
V: TRBV27
J: TRBJ2-4
D: .
CDR3: CASSPIPTQNIQYF
DNA: TGTGCCAGCAGTCCAATACCGACTCAAAACATTCAGTACTTC

length: 16
size: .
V: TRBV6-6
J: TRBJ1-6
D: .
CDR3: CASSRDWGRDNSPLHF
DNA: TGTGCCAGCAGCCGCGATTGGGGGCGGGATAATTCACCCCTCCACTTT

length: 13
size: .
V: TRBV19
J: TRBJ2-7
D: .
CDR3: CARPQPFTYEQYF
DNA: TGTGCCAGACCCCAACCCTTTACGTACGAGCAGTACTTC

length: 15
size: .
V: TRBV28
J: TRBJ2-7
D: .
CDR3: CASSAPGEGRYEQYF
DNA: TGTGCCAGCAGTGCCCCCGGAGAAGGGAGGTACGAGCAGTACTTC

length: 13
size: .
V: TRBV11-1
J: TRBJ2-7
D: .
CDR3: CASSLTIGDEQYF
DNA: TGTGCCAGCAGCTTAACAATTGGGGACGAGCAGTACTTC

length: 18
size: .
V: TRBV3-1/TRBV3-2
J: TRBJ2-7
D: .
CDR3: CASSQGTLTYRSFKEQYF
DNA: TGTGCCAGCAGCCAAGGAACCCTTACTTATAGGTCCTTTAAAGAGCAGTACTTC

length: 14
size: .
V: TRBV5-5
J: TRBJ2-7
D: TRBD1
CDR3: CASSLQGLIDEQYF
DNA: TGTGCCAGCAGCTTACAGGGGCTGATCGACGAGCAGTACTTC

length: 16
size: .
V: TRBV19
J: TRBJ2-3
D: .
CDR3: CASTLDPGGVSDTQYF
DNA: TGTGCCAGTACCCTAGATCCCGGCGGGGTATCAGATACGCAGTATTTT

length: 19
size: .
V: TRBV18
J: TRBJ2-3
D: TRBD2
CDR3: CASSPGTSGVRRKSDTQYF
DNA: TGTGCCAGCTCACCCGGGACTAGCGGGGTTCGAAGGAAATCCGATACGCAGTATTTT

length: 16
size: .
V: TRBV3-1/TRBV3-2
J: TRBJ1-6
D: TRBD1
CDR3: CASSAGQGAYNSPLHF
DNA: TGTGCCAGCAGCGCAGGACAGGGAGCCTACAATTCACCCCTCCACTTT

length: 16
size: .
V: TRBV4-2
J: TRBJ2-3
D: .
CDR3: CASSQGHPASTDTQYF
DNA: TGTGCCAGCAGCCAAGGACACCCTGCTAGCACAGATACGCAGTATTTT

length: 16
size: once
V: TRBV7-6
J: TRBJ2-1
D: TRBD2
CDR3: CASSLEGRGGYGEQFF
DNA: TGTGCCAGCAGCTTAGAAGGTCGGGGGGGCTACGGTGAGCAGTTCTTC

length: 15
size: .
V: TRBV5-4
J: TRBJ2-2
D: TRBD2
CDR3: CASSLGTRGPPTLFF
DNA: TGTGCCAGCAGCTTGGGGACTAGAGGCCCCCCGACGCTGTTTTTT

length: 16
size: .
V: TRBV6-5
J: TRBJ2-3
D: TRBD2
CDR3: CASSYGGLAGADTQYF
DNA: TGTGCCAGCAGTTACGGCGGACTAGCGGGAGCAGATACGCAGTATTTT

length: 15
size: once
V: TRBV10-3
J: TRBJ1-2
D: TRBD1
CDR3: CAIRLGTETNYGYTF
DNA: TGTGCCATCAGGTTGGGGACAGAGACTAACTATGGCTACACCTTC

length: 12
size: .
V: TRBV9
J: TRBJ1-2
D: .
CDR3: CASSVGNYGYTF
DNA: TGTGCCAGCAGCGTAGGAAACTATGGCTACACCTTC

length: 14
size: few
V: TRBV6-6
J: TRBJ1-6
D: TRBD1
CDR3: CASSYEGAESPLHF
DNA: TGTGCCAGCAGTTATGAGGGGGCCGAGTCACCCCTCCACTTT

length: 15
size: .
V: TRBV2
J: TRBJ1-2
D: .
CDR3: CASTPRSLAREDYTF
DNA: TGTGCCAGCACTCCGCGTAGTCTGGCCAGGGAAGACTACACCTTC

length: 14
size: .
V: TRBV10-3
J: TRBJ1-1
D: .
CDR3: CAISVGGEVTEAFF
DNA: TGTGCCATCAGTGTAGGGGGTGAGGTCACTGAAGCTTTCTTT

length: 14
size: .
V: TRBV3-1/TRBV3-2
J: TRBJ1-6
D: .
CDR3: CASSQESSNSPLHF
DNA: TGTGCCAGCAGCCAAGAATCGAGCAATTCACCCCTCCACTTT

length: 15
size: .
V: TRBV19
J: TRBJ1-5
D: TRBD1
CDR3: CASSIADRFNQPQHF
DNA: TGTGCCAGTAGTATAGCGGACAGGTTCAATCAGCCCCAGCATTTT

length: 13
size: .
V: TRBV10-2
J: TRBJ1-5
D: .
CDR3: CASSEGSNQPQHF
DNA: TGCGCCAGCAGTGAGGGAAGCAATCAGCCCCAGCATTTT

length: 16
size: .
V: TRBV6-7
J: TRBJ2-2
D: TRBD1
CDR3: CASSGNPTGPTGELFF
DNA: TGTGCCAGCAGTGGCAACCCGACAGGGCCCACCGGGGAGCTGTTTTTT

length: 12
size: once
V: TRBV6-5
J: TRBJ1-2
D: .
CDR3: CASLNHNYGYTF
DNA: TGTGCCAGCCTGAATCATAACTATGGCTACACCTTC

length: 14
size: .
V: TRBV6-5
J: TRBJ2-6
D: .
CDR3: CASRAYGGANVLTF
DNA: TGTGCCAGCCGAGCCTACGGGGGGGCCAACGTCCTGACTTTC

length: 14
size: once
V: TRBV13
J: TRBJ2-7
D: .
CDR3: CASSSLGVDYEQYF
DNA: TGTGCCAGCAGCTCCCTGGGGGTGGACTACGAGCAGTACTTC

length: 16
size: .
V: TRBV18
J: TRBJ2-2
D: .
CDR3: CASSLLTYLNTGELFF
DNA: TGTGCCAGCTCATTACTGACTTACTTAAACACCGGGGAGCTGTTTTTT

length: 16
size: .
V: TRBV9
J: TRBJ2-1
D: TRBD2
CDR3: CASSVIGTSVHNEQFF
DNA: TGTGCCAGCAGCGTCATCGGGACTAGCGTTCACAATGAGCAGTTCTTC

length: 16
size: .
V: TRBV18
J: TRBJ2-3
D: TRBD2
CDR3: CASSPPGLRGTDTQYF
DNA: TGTGCCAGCTCACCCCCCGGTCTGCGGGGGACCGATACGCAGTATTTT

length: 15
size: .
V: TRBV5-1
J: TRBJ2-1
D: TRBD2
CDR3: CASSLYGGTYNEQFF
DNA: TGCGCCAGCAGCTTGTACGGGGGGACCTACAATGAGCAGTTCTTC

length: 10
size: .
V: TRBV4-1
J: TRBJ2-1
D: .
CDR3: CASSQVVTVF
DNA: TGCGCCAGCAGCCAAGTAGTAACCGTCTTC

length: 13
size: .
V: TRBV9
J: TRBJ1-2
D: .
CDR3: CASSAGEGYGYTF
DNA: TGTGCCAGCAGCGCCGGGGAGGGCTATGGCTACACCTTC

length: 13
size: .
V: TRBV6-5
J: TRBJ1-2
D: TRBD1
CDR3: CASSNRGHRSYTF
DNA: TGTGCCAGCAGTAACAGGGGGCATAGGAGCTACACCTTC

length: 13
size: .
V: TRBV13
J: TRBJ2-3
D: .
CDR3: CASSSGHTDTQYF
DNA: TGTGCCAGCAGCTCCGGCCACACAGATACGCAGTATTTT

length: 14
size: .
V: TRBV28
J: TRBJ2-7
D: .
CDR3: CASILPRGPYEQYF
DNA: TGTGCCAGCATCCTCCCGCGGGGGCCCTACGAGCAGTACTTC

length: 14
size: .
V: TRBV21-1
J: TRBJ1-1
D: .
CDR3: CASSKVGKDTEAFF
DNA: TGTGCCAGCAGCAAAGTGGGAAAGGACACTGAAGCTTTCTTT

length: 15
size: .
V: TRBV3-1/TRBV3-2
J: TRBJ2-2
D: TRBD2
CDR3: CASSAGTKTTGELFF
DNA: TGTGCCAGCAGCGCCGGGACTAAGACCACCGGGGAGCTGTTTTTT

length: 13
size: once
V: TRBV6-4
J: TRBJ2-3
D: .
CDR3: CASSEQSTDTQYF
DNA: TGTGCCAGCAGCGAACAGAGCACAGATACGCAGTATTTT

length: 15
size: .
V: TRBV3-1/TRBV3-2
J: TRBJ2-1
D: .
CDR3: CASSQGGVASNEQFF
DNA: TGTGCCAGCAGCCAAGGGGGGGTTGCCTCTAATGAGCAGTTCTTC

length: 16
size: .
V: TRBV27
J: TRBJ1-2
D: .
CDR3: CASSFAEDDTIYGYTF
DNA: TGTGCCAGCAGTTTCGCGGAGGACGACACCATCTATGGCTACACCTTC

length: 13
size: .
V: TRBV27
J: TRBJ2-7
D: .
CDR3: CASQDSPLSEQYF
DNA: TGTGCCAGCCAGGACAGCCCCTTGAGCGAGCAGTACTTC

length: 11
size: .
V: TRBV5-6
J: TRBJ2-7
D: .
CDR3: CASSFGFEQYF
DNA: TGTGCCAGCAGCTTTGGGTTCGAGCAGTACTTC

length: 16
size: .
V: TRBV7-9
J: TRBJ1-2
D: TRBD1
CDR3: CASSLARLRGPEDYTF
DNA: TGTGCCAGCAGCTTAGCGCGTCTTAGGGGGCCCGAGGACTACACCTTC

length: 16
size: .
V: TRBV6-1
J: TRBJ1-6
D: .
CDR3: CASSALGGSYNSPLHF
DNA: TGTGCCAGCAGTGCTCTAGGGGGCTCCTATAATTCACCCCTCCACTTT

length: 16
size: .
V: TRBV2
J: TRBJ1-5
D: .
CDR3: CASSNKGTVGGQPQHF
DNA: TGTGCCAGCAGTAATAAAGGAACAGTGGGGGGTCAGCCCCAGCATTTT

length: 17
size: once
V: TRBV4-2
J: TRBJ1-1
D: .
CDR3: CASSQESHGLGGTEAFF
DNA: TGTGCCAGCAGCCAAGAATCGCACGGGTTGGGGGGCACTGAAGCTTTCTTT

length: 18
size: .
V: TRBV4-1
J: TRBJ1-1
D: TRBD1
CDR3: CASSQVSFRGRLDTEAFF
DNA: TGCGCCAGCAGCCAAGTTTCTTTCAGGGGGCGCTTGGACACTGAAGCTTTCTTT

length: 17
size: .
V: TRBV7-2
J: TRBJ1-6
D: .
CDR3: CASSLPTPGRYNSPLHF
DNA: TGTGCCAGCAGCTTACCTACCCCCGGCAGGTACAATTCACCCCTCCACTTT

length: 14
size: .
V: TRBV20-1
J: TRBJ1-2
D: .
CDR3: CSASRGVENYGYTF
DNA: TGCAGTGCTAGTCGGGGGGTAGAGAACTATGGCTACACCTTC

length: 12
size: once
V: TRBV27
J: TRBJ2-2
D: .
CDR3: CASSLRGGELFF
DNA: TGTGCCAGCAGTTTACGTGGCGGGGAGCTGTTTTTT

length: 16
size: .
V: TRBV25-1
J: TRBJ1-2
D: TRBD1
CDR3: CASSEYPDRGVRGYTF
DNA: TGTGCCAGCAGTGAATATCCCGACAGGGGGGTGCGTGGCTACACCTTC

length: 13
size: .
V: TRBV28
J: TRBJ2-3
D: .
CDR3: CASSLSTTDTQYF
DNA: TGTGCCAGCAGTTTATCCACCACAGATACGCAGTATTTT

length: 17
size: once
V: TRBV4-2
J: TRBJ1-3
D: .
CDR3: CASSQVSGSVSGNTIYF
DNA: TGTGCCAGCAGCCAAGTATCAGGATCAGTCTCTGGAAACACCATATATTTT

length: 17
size: .
V: TRBV11-2
J: TRBJ1-1
D: .
CDR3: CASSSPRGVAPNTEAFF
DNA: TGTGCCAGCAGCTCCCCTCGCGGGGTTGCACCCAACACTGAAGCTTTCTTT